Presented here are 27 T cell receptor beta chains from one specimen sequenced in a study of blood T cells in healthy people across ages. A sample-barcoded 5' primer and a J-beta primer mix were used in a second PCR of roughly 6 to 11 cycles. TCRdb itself ran the 5' RACE reads through MiXCR, one entry per CDR3 protein. Altogether roughly 680,000 distinct CDR3 sequences are present, about 51% being singletons, with the ten largest covering approximately 12%. The sequencing input was blood. These receptors were collected from a woman of 80 years or more in good health.

The gene calls are TRBV30 and TRBJ2-1, with 8 bases identical to TRBD1. Germline V lookup: CDR1 GTSNPN, CDR2 SVGIG (reference sequence). The CDR3 sequence is 15 residues long. With V trimmed by 4 bases and J by 0 bases, 5 bases remained unmatched. CDR3 nucleotide sequence: TGTGCCTGGACCACCGACAGGGGCTCCTACAATGAGCAGTTCTTC. It specifies CAWTTDRGSYNEQFF.

This clonotype was recorded many times. The J gene is TRBJ2-5, the V gene TRBV25-1, with D tentatively TRBD1 (7 bases). The CDR3 length is 15 residues. Per germline, CDR1 MGHDK and CDR2 SYGVNS. Deletions cut 3 bases from V and 2 bases from J, with 13 bases between. The CDR3 bases are TGTGCCAGCAGTGAGGGGAGGACAGGACAAGAGACCCAGTACTTC. It specifies CASSEGRTGQETQYF.

This clonotype turned up a few times. The chain uses TRBV3-1 and TRBJ1-1; D is uncertain. The ends were cut back, 2 bases at V and 7 bases at J, with 14 bases in the middle. Germline-derived CDR1 and CDR2 are LGHDT and YNNKEL (reference sequence). CDR3 size: 14 residues. The CDR3 DNA reads as TGTGCCAGCAGCCAATCGTTTGCAGTTCTTGAAGCTTTCTTT. It is translated as CASSQSFAVLEAFF.

There are a few counts of this clonotype. This may be a read error: a much more frequent sequence differs by one nucleotide. The J gene is TRBJ2-7, the V gene TRBV3-1; no reliable D call. Germline V gene data show CDR1 as LGHDT and CDR2 as YNNKEL (reference sequence). The CDR3 length is 14 residues. CDR3 in DNA: TGCGCCAGCAGCCCATTAAGCTCCTACAATGAGCAGTACTTC. It translates to CASSPLSSYNEQYF.

This clonotype was counted ten times or more. The genes are TRBV6-6 and TRBJ2-7; D may correspond to TRBD1 or TRBD2 (5 bases each). Per germline, CDR1 MNHNY and CDR2 SVGAGI (reference sequence). V was clipped by 7 bases and J by 3 bases, with 13 bases between them. The CDR3 loop spans 13 amino acids. This CDR3 reads CASTGGSIYEQYF. The CDR3 coding sequence is TGTGCCAGCACTGGGGGATCTATCTACGAGCAGTACTTC.

This clonotype appeared once. The genes are TRBV7-9 and TRBJ2-1; D may be TRBD1 (6 bases). The CDR3 spans 16 residues. Trimming removed 0 bases from V and 5 bases from J, with 14 bases in between. Germline V CDR1 and CDR2: SEHNR, FQNEAQ (reference sequence). The CDR3 DNA reads as TGTGCCAGCAGCTTAGCGGTAGGGGGAGAGCACAATGAGCAGTTCTTC. The encoded protein is CASSLAVGGEHNEQFF.

The V gene is TRBV4-1, the J gene TRBJ1-5; the D gene is possibly TRBD1 (5 bases). Germline assignment: CDR1 MGHRA and CDR2 YSYEKL. The V and J ends lost 1 base and 6 bases respectively, with 10 bases between them. The CDR3 has 14 residues. The CDR3 loop reads CASSQAPGGQPQHF. In DNA, the CDR3 is TGCGCCAGCAGCCAAGCGCCTGGGGGTCAGCCCCAGCATTTT.

This clonotype was observed at least ten times. The genes are TRBV28 and TRBJ2-7; D may be TRBD1 (6 bases). The germline gives CDR1 MDHEN, CDR2 SYDVKM. V was trimmed by 6 bases and J by 3 bases, leaving 15 bases between them. This CDR3 comprises 14 residues. The CDR3 coding sequence is TGTGCCAGCAGGCCCACAGGGAGTGGCTACGAGCAGTACTTC. It codes for CASRPTGSGYEQYF.

This clonotype was detected ten times or more. The rearrangement joins TRBV20-1 to TRBJ2-1; D not resolved. Per the germline V gene, CDR1 is DFQATT and CDR2 is SNEGSKA (reference sequence). Trimming took off 3 bases at V and 0 bases at J, with 9 bases between the two ends. The CDR3 sequence is 14 residues long. This CDR3 reads CSASVLSSYNEQFF. CDR3 DNA: TGCAGTGCTAGCGTGTTGAGCTCCTACAATGAGCAGTTCTTC.

The chain recombines TRBV3-1 with TRBJ1-5, with TRBD1 identical over 11 bases. The CDR3 covers 15 residues. Germline CDR1 and CDR2: LGHDT and YNNKEL (reference sequence). V trimming: 4 bases; J trimming: 9 bases; junction bases outside the gene matches: 8. The CDR3 DNA reads as TGTGCCAGCAGCCCCGGGACAGGGGGTCTGTTGCCCCAGCATTTT. Translation gives CASSPGTGGLLPQHF.

This clonotype was counted between two and nine times. V and J are TRBV20-1 and TRBJ1-5, with D uncertain. Between the trimmed V and J ends, which lost 2 bases and 7 bases, there was a span of 18 bases. CDR3 length: 15 amino acids. The germline V gene has CDR1 DFQATT and CDR2 SNEGSKA (reference sequence). CDR3 bases: TGCAGTGCTAGACCCAAGAAAGATCCAGGACAGCCCCAGCATTTT. Protein product: CSARPKKDPGQPQHF.

This clonotype was seen just once. CDR3 sequence (DNA): TGTGCCAGCAGCTTAGATAGCCTAGACTACGAGCAGTACTTC. As protein: CASSLDSLDYEQYF. V is TRBV11-2 and J is TRBJ2-7, with D hard to call. Germline V gives CDR1 SGHAT, CDR2 FQNNGV. The CDR3 is made up of 14 amino acids. Deletions cut 0 bases from V and 3 bases from J, with 9 bases between.

This clonotype came up many times. This CDR3 reads CASSRLSGSTDTQYF. CDR3 in DNA: TGTGCCAGCAGCCGCCTTAGCGGGAGCACAGATACGCAGTATTTT. The chain combines TRBV28 with TRBJ2-3, with 7 bases identical to TRBD2. CDR1 is MDHEN, CDR2 SYDVKM, per germline. This CDR3 region has 15 residues. Unmatched junction bases numbered 6, after V lost 6 bases and J lost 0 bases.

This clonotype showed up just once. It may be a read error: a sequence one base away is much more abundant. The chain uses TRBV3-1 and TRBJ2-7, with D hard to call. The CDR3 consists of 11 residues. The germline V gene has CDR1 LGHDT and CDR2 YNNKEL (reference sequence). CDR3 in amino acids: CASGQASGQYF. CDR3 DNA: TGTGCCAGCGGCCAAGCCTCTGGGCAGTACTTC.

The count of this clonotype is one. The chain employs TRBV7-3 and TRBJ1-1; 7 bases match TRBD1. V shed 5 bases, J shed 6 bases, and the junction held 6 bases outside the gene matches. The germline V gene has CDR1 SGHTA and CDR2 FQGTGA. This CDR3 contains 13 residues. The CDR3 reads CASSQGGGPEAFF. The CDR3 DNA follows: TGTGCCAGCAGCCAGGGAGGGGGCCCTGAAGCTTTCTTT.

Turning to this clonotype: Given a much more abundant clone one base away, this may be a read error. V usage is TRBV15 and J usage is TRBJ2-5, with D possibly being TRBD1 (5 bases). This CDR3 has 17 amino acids. CDR1 is LNHNV and CDR2 is YYDKDF in the germline V gene (reference sequence). The CDR3 DNA reads as TGTGTCACCAGCCCGGGTAGGGGAAACGCCCGTGTAGAGACCCAGTACTTC. Protein: CVTSPGRGNARVETQYF. Full variable domain (remainder filled in from reference TRBV15 and TRBJ2-5): DAMVIQNPRYQVTQFGKPVTLSCSQTLNHNVMYWYQQKSSQAPKLLFHYYDKDFNNEADTPDNFQSRRPNTSFCFLDIRSPGLGDTAMYLCVTSPGRGNARVETQYFGPGTRLLVL.

In its sample, this clonotype was seen a few times. This chain uses TRBV12-5 with TRBJ2-3; D uncertain. From germline, CDR1 is LGHNT and CDR2 FRNRAP. This CDR3 contains 13 residues. V shed 6 bases and J shed 2 bases, with 9 bases lying between them. CDR3 amino acids: CASGLLPTDTQYF. The CDR3 region has the DNA TGTGCTAGTGGCCTCTTACCCACAGATACGCAGTATTTT.

The rearrangement joins TRBV5-5 to TRBJ1-2, with 8 bases fitting TRBD1. V was pared by 4 bases and J by 4 bases, with 6 bases of the junction left unmatched. CDR3 length: 14 residues. CDR1 is SGHKS, CDR2 YYEKEE, per germline (reference sequence). Here the CDR3 reads CASSTPGQAYGYTF. In nucleotides, the CDR3 is TGTGCCAGCAGCACCCCGGGACAGGCCTATGGCTACACCTTC.

At least ten counts were recorded for this clonotype. The chain uses TRBV5-6 and TRBJ2-3; no reliable D call. Germline V CDR1 and CDR2: SGHDT, YYEEEE. This CDR3 spans 11 amino acids. The V end was cut by 4 bases, the J end by 14 bases, with 14 bases between. The CDR3 spells CASSLSTLWYF. CDR3 coding DNA: TGTGCCAGCAGCCTCTCCACGTTGTGGTATTTT.

The chain combines TRBV27 with TRBJ2-5, with a possible D match to TRBD2 (6 bases). The CDR3 runs to 14 residues. The germline V and J ends were trimmed by 2 bases and 7 bases, with 14 bases remaining between them. Germline V gene data show CDR1 as MNHEY and CDR2 as SMNVEV (reference sequence). The CDR3 loop is CASSLGGFVGTQYF. The CDR3 nucleotides are TGTGCCAGCAGTTTAGGGGGGTTCGTCGGGACCCAGTACTTC.

The rearrangement joins TRBV30 to TRBJ1-2; no firm D call. This CDR3 spans 12 amino acids. Trimming shortened V by 4 bases and J by 2 bases, and 8 bases separated the two germline ends. Germline V gene sequence: CDR1 GTSNPN, CDR2 SVGIG (reference sequence). The CDR3 reads CAWIKENYGYTF. CDR3 bases: TGTGCCTGGATAAAGGAGAACTATGGCTACACCTTC. The full variable domain, with the rest looked up from reference TRBV30 and TRBJ1-2, is SQTIHQWPATLVQPVGSPLSLECTVEGTSNPNLYWYRQAAGRGLQLLFYSVGIGQISSEVPQNLSASRPQDRQFILSSKKLLLSDSGFYLCAWIKENYGYTFGSGTRLTVV.

The V call is TRBV28, the J call TRBJ1-1; the D is unclear. The CDR3 extends over 14 amino acids. Germline lookup yields CDR1 MDHEN and CDR2 SYDVKM. V was clipped by 5 bases and J by 10 bases, with 20 bases between them. Written as DNA, the CDR3 is TGTGCCAGCAGTGTTTCTGGGAGGTCTATAGGAGCTTTCTTT. The encoded protein is CASSVSGRSIGAFF. Based on the CDR3 plus reference TRBV28 and TRBJ1-1, the full variable domain is DVKVTQSSRYLVKRTGEKVFLECVQDMDHENMFWYRQDPGLGLRLIYFSYDVKMKEKGDIPEGYSVSREKKERFSLILESASTNQTSMYLCASSVSGRSIGAFFGQGTRLTVV.

This sequence joins TRBV5-1 and TRBJ2-7, with D maybe TRBD1 (5 bases). V lost 3 bases and J lost 7, with 14 bases in between. The length of the CDR3 is 13 residues. Germline lookup yields CDR1 SGHRS and CDR2 YFSETQ. CDR3 amino acids: CASSSGSYGEQYF. The CDR3, as DNA: TGCGCCAGCAGCTCAGGGTCGTACGGGGAGCAGTACTTC. The full variable domain, rest sourced from reference TRBV5-1 and TRBJ2-7, is KAGVTQTPRYLIKTRGQQVTLSCSPISGHRSVSWYQQTPGQGLQFLFEYFSETQRNKGNFPGRFSGRQFSNSRSEMNVSTLELGDSALYLCASSSGSYGEQYFGPGTRLTVT.

About this clonotype: The junction does not match germline at one end; this may be a read error. This chain uses TRBV28 with TRBJ2-3; TRBD2 matches 11 bases. The CDR3 totals 17 residues. In germline, CDR1 is MDHEN, CDR2 SYDVKM. The CDR3 sequence is CASSLWGTSGGTDTQYF. CDR3 coding DNA: TGTGCCAGCAGTTTATGGGGAACTAGCGGGGGCACGGATACGCAGTATTTT.

As to this clonotype: This may come from a read error, since a much larger clone is one base off. This rearrangement joins TRBV2 to TRBJ2-5, with D perhaps given as TRBD1 or TRBD2 (6 bases each). The V end lost 1 base, the J end lost 5 bases, and 11 bases lay between the germline ends. The CDR3 covers 14 residues. CDR1 and CDR2 from the germline V gene are SNHLY and FYNNEI. CDR3 region: CASSEVLGGETQYF. Here the CDR3 DNA reads TGTGCCAGCAGTGAAGTCCTAGGGGGGGAGACCCAGTACTTC.

The chain joins TRBV5-1 to TRBJ2-1; 8 bases fit TRBD2. The CDR3 loop spans 17 amino acids. CDR1 SGHRS and CDR2 YFSETQ come from the germline V gene. The J segment lost 3 bases and the V segment lost 4 bases, leaving 12 bases of the junction unmatched. DNA of the CDR3: TGCGCCAGCAGCCCCCCAGCGGGGACTAGGGTCTACAATGAGCAGTTCTTC. It encodes CASSPPAGTRVYNEQFF.

The V call is TRBV4-1, the J call TRBJ2-5; the match to TRBD1 covers 11 bases. J lost 5 bases, V lost 8 bases, and 7 bases had no gene match. Germline CDR1 reads MGHRA; CDR2 reads YSYEKL. CDR3 length equals 14 residues. This chain's CDR3 is CASRHRTGGETQYF. The CDR3 DNA reads TGCGCCAGCCGACACCGGACAGGGGGCGAGACCCAGTACTTC.